Listed here is a single T cell receptor (beta chain). Its antigen is currently unknown. A far larger clone is one base from this, pointing to a likely read error. Ten immunoSEQ deep assay plates served to sequence unsorted PBMC DNA. Here immunoSEQ multiplex PCR was the method, and the copy in TCRdb shows in-frame clones only, minus some. The sample has over 400,000 clones; around 85% are singletons. The CDR3 has 15 residues. In germline, CDR1 is GTSNPN, CDR2 SVGIG (reference sequence). The sample is drawn from a study of shared clonotypes between healthy human individuals. Overall study: The donor pool was made up of two women and three men aged 18 to 49. Whole-study findings and limits: Researchers sampled blood only, noting tissue repertoires likely differ.

The donors were all Caucasian adults (living in Nashville, Tennessee). The sample was PBMCs. The source is a woman aged 40 to 55 in good health. Some clones in this sample may be carry-over from other donors' samples. The chain carries TRBV30 and TRBJ1-1, with a weak D call TRBD1 (6 bases). The CDR3 spells CAWSLGQKKNTEALF. DNA for the CDR3: TGTGCCTGGAGCCTTGGACAGAAAAAGAACACTGAAGCTTTATTT.